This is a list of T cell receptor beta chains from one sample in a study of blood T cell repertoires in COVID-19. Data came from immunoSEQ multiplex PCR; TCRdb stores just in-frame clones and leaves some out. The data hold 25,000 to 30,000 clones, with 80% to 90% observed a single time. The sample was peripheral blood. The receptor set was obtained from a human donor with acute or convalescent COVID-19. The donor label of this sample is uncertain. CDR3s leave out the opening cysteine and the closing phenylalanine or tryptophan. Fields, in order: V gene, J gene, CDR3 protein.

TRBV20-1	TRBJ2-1	SARDRIAEF
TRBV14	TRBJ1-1	ASSQSFGAF
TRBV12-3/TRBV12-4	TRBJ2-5	ASTRGGTQY
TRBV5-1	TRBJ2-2	ASKEGGTNTGELF
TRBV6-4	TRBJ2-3	ASSTGRDTDTQY
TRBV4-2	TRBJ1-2	ASSQPGQGSYGYT
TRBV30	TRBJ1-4	AWSVAGLGEKLF
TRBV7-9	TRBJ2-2	ASRRDSTANTGELF
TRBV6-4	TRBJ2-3	ASSDWGGRSTDTQY
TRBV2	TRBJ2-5	ASSESTGRQETQY
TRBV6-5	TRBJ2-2	ASSYQTGSDTGELF
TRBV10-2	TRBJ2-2	ASSVAGGTGELF
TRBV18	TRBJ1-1	ASSPGTGGEEAF
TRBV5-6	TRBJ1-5	ASSLGQGSNQPQH
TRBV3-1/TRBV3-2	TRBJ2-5	ASSQDSGTRQETQY
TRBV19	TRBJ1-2	ASQDRAFVGYT
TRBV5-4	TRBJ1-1	ASSPVPGQGVAF
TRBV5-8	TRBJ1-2	ASSLIPGQGTLGYT
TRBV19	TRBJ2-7	ASSSGTGRYEQY
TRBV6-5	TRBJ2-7	ASSYGASGRTYEQY
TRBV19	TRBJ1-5	ASSISGVGFRH
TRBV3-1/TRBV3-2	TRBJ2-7	ASSPGLAGSGEQY
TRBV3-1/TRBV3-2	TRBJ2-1	ASSRSSGTSGRGNEQF
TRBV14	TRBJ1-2	ASSLQGLDGYT
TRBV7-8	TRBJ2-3	ASSLFPPNTQY
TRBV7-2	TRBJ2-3	ASSSSGVSTDTQY
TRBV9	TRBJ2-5	ASSVVGGETQY
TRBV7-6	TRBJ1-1	ASSSRPGAEAF
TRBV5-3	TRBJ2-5	ARSLVASGAAPQY